Each of the 19 T cell receptor beta chains below was sequenced from the same sample in a study of shared clonotypes between healthy human individuals. The naive CD8 subset, CD45RO-negative cells positively selected for CCR7, excluded terminally differentiated effector memory CD45RA+ cells. Clones were sequenced by immunoSEQ multiplex PCR, and TCRdb holds only the in-frame ones, with some missing. The sample has 800,000 or so clones, around 96% seen once. The sequenced sample consisted of naive CD8+ T cells sorted from blood. All receptors derive from a man younger than 40 in good health.

Of note for this clone: This same CDR3 is encoded by further DNA sequences in the sample. This chain links TRBV5-1 with TRBJ2-7, with no clear D. Trimming cost V 4 bases and J 1 base, with 6 bases left between them. The CDR3 has 12 residues. CDR1 is SGHRS, CDR2 YFSETQ, per germline. The DNA for the CDR3 is TGCGCCAGCAGCGGAAGTTCCTACGAGCAGTACTTC. Protein sequence: CASSGSSYEQYF.

This sequence joins TRBV7-8 and TRBJ1-1; TRBD1 might be the D (6 bases). V was pared by 1 base and J by 0 bases, with 12 bases between. CDR3 length: 16 residues. The germline V gene has CDR1 SGHVS and CDR2 FQNEAQ. CDR3: CASSLGGDKMNTEAFF. CDR3 sequence (DNA): TGTGCCAGCAGCTTAGGAGGGGACAAGATGAACACTGAAGCTTTCTTT.

This chain joins TRBV7-9 and TRBJ1-4; possibly TRBD1 for D (6 bases). The V and J ends lost 5 bases and 11 bases respectively, with 18 bases between them. The CDR3 loop spans 14 amino acids. CDR1 SEHNR and CDR2 FQNEAQ come from the germline V gene (reference sequence). The CDR3 DNA sequence: TGTGCCAGCAGCCCACAACAGGGAATGGCGAAACTGTTTTTT. Its translation: CASSPQQGMAKLFF.

The table lists this clone with a count of one. V is TRBV15 and J is TRBJ2-7; the match to TRBD2 covers 8 bases. After removal of 0 bases from V and 2 bases from J, the junction contained 3 bases not matched to a gene. CDR1 LNHNV and CDR2 YYDKDF come from the germline V gene (reference sequence). The CDR3 is made up of 15 amino acids. Here the CDR3 reads CATSRELAEPYEQYF. CDR3 coding DNA: TGTGCCACCAGCAGAGAACTAGCGGAACCCTACGAGCAGTACTTC.

This clone was seen once. The V gene is TRBV9, the J gene TRBJ2-3; 8 bases agree with TRBD1. J gave up 2 bases and V 4 bases, and 6 bases lay outside the gene matches. This CDR3 has 15 amino acids. Germline-derived CDR1 and CDR2 are SGDLS and YYNGEE. The chain's CDR3 is CASSTQGALTDTQYF. CDR3 bases: TGTGCCAGCAGCACTCAGGGGGCGCTCACAGATACGCAGTATTTT.

J is TRBJ2-1 and V is TRBV29-1, with 10 bases lining up with TRBD2. J lost 8 bases, V lost 8 bases, and 6 bases had no gene match. CDR1 is SQVTM, CDR2 ANQGSEA, per germline. There are 12 residues in the CDR3. The CDR3 loop is CSLAGDFDEQFF. CDR3 sequence (DNA): TGCAGCCTAGCGGGAGATTTCGATGAGCAGTTCTTC.

This clone was detected once. This chain uses TRBV7-7 with TRBJ2-1; possibly TRBD1 for D (7 bases). Trimming removed 5 bases at V and 8 bases at J, with 19 bases between. Germline CDR1 and CDR2: SSHAT and FNYEAQ (reference sequence). The CDR3 extends over 15 amino acids. CDR3: CASSIGQEGRYEQFF. The DNA of the CDR3 is TGTGCCAGCAGCATTGGACAGGAGGGTCGGTATGAGCAGTTCTTC. Based on the CDR3 plus reference TRBV7-7 and TRBJ2-1, the full variable domain is GAGVSQSPRYKVTKRGQDVTLRCDPISSHATLYWYQQALGQGPEFLTYFNYEAQPDKSGLPSDRFSAERPEGSISTLTIQRTEQRDSAMYRCASSIGQEGRYEQFFGPGTRLTVL.

The J gene is TRBJ1-3, the V gene TRBV10-3; no clear D gene. The CDR3 extends over 15 amino acids. The germline CDR1 and CDR2 sequences are ENHRY and SYGVKD. The V end was cut by 2 bases, the J end by 4 bases, with 12 bases between. The CDR3 region has the DNA TGTGCCATCAGTGAGGAACGGGGAGAAGGAAACACCATATATTTT. This sequence encodes CAISEERGEGNTIYF.

V usage is TRBV10-3 and J usage is TRBJ2-1; D unresolved. Germline V lookup: CDR1 ENHRY, CDR2 SYGVKD. The V end was cut by 3 bases, the J end by 2 bases, with 8 bases between. CDR3 length equals 14 residues. CDR3 bases: TGTGCCATCAGTGACCCCTCAGCCTACAATGAGCAGTTCTTC. It specifies CAISDPSAYNEQFF.

The rearrangement uses TRBV9 and TRBJ2-3; unclear D gene. Between the trimmed V and J ends, which lost 3 bases and 5 bases, there was a span of 13 bases. This CDR3 has 14 amino acids. Germline V lookup: CDR1 SGDLS, CDR2 YYNGEE. In DNA, the CDR3 is TGTGCCAGCAGCGCGGATCCTACATTAGATACGCAGTATTTT. Protein product: CASSADPTLDTQYF.

V usage is TRBV7-9 and J usage is TRBJ2-1; 7 bases are a match to TRBD1. This CDR3 comprises 14 residues. V was pared by 1 base and J by 7 bases, with 4 bases of the junction left unmatched. In germline, CDR1 is SEHNR, CDR2 FQNEAQ (reference sequence). The CDR3 loop is CASSLDRGRNEQFF. As DNA, the CDR3 is TGTGCCAGCAGCTTAGATAGGGGGCGAAATGAGCAGTTCTTC.

The CDR3 protein is CASSLQHQETQYF. The CDR3 DNA reads TGTGCCAGCAGCCTTCAGCATCAAGAGACCCAGTACTTC. This chain uses TRBV11-2 with TRBJ2-5; D gene unclear. Trimming stripped 5 bases from V and 2 bases from J, with 9 bases between. The CDR3 runs 13 residues. The germline V gene encodes CDR1 SGHAT and CDR2 FQNNGV.

The chain is built from TRBV6-6 and TRBJ1-2, with 7 bases fitting TRBD1. CDR1 is MNHNY, CDR2 SVGAGI, per germline (reference sequence). The length of the CDR3 is 16 residues. V gave up 0 bases and J gave up 5 bases; unmatched junction bases: 9. CDR3 in DNA: TGTGCCAGCAGTTACTCGATTGCGGACAGGTCTTATGGCTACACCTTC. It yields the protein CASSYSIADRSYGYTF.

The chain combines TRBV11-2 with TRBJ2-7, with D perhaps given as TRBD1 or TRBD2 (5 bases each). Trimming removed 4 bases from V and 3 bases from J, with 10 bases in between. CDR1 SGHAT and CDR2 FQNNGV come from the germline V gene. This CDR3 region has 13 residues. As DNA, the CDR3 is TGTGCCAGCAGCTACGGGACCGACTACGAGCAGTACTTC. Its translation is CASSYGTDYEQYF.

The chain joins TRBV6-5 to TRBJ2-1, with 9 bases fitting TRBD2. This CDR3 region has 13 residues. Germline V lookup: CDR1 MNHEY, CDR2 SVGAGI. The J segment lost 8 bases and the V segment lost 6 bases, leaving 5 bases of the junction unmatched. The CDR3 sequence is CASSLGTSYEQFF. CDR3 nucleotides: TGTGCCAGCAGCCTAGGGACTAGCTATGAGCAGTTCTTC.

The chain carries TRBV5-5 and TRBJ2-5; 9 bases map to TRBD2. Trimming removed 1 base from V and 2 bases from J; junction bases left unmatched: 6. The CDR3 runs 16 residues. Germline CDR1 SGHKS, CDR2 YYEKEE (reference sequence). The CDR3 bases are TGTGCCAGCAGCTTGCGACCTAGCGGGAAACAAGAGACCCAGTACTTC. This codes for CASSLRPSGKQETQYF.

The CDR3, as DNA: TGTGCCAGCGAAGACAGAAGCTACAATGAGCAGTTCTTC. This gives the protein CASEDRSYNEQFF. The V and J genes are TRBV28 and TRBJ2-1; D may be TRBD1 (5 bases). The length of the CDR3 is 13 residues. Germline V gene lookup returns CDR1 MDHEN and CDR2 SYDVKM. V lost 8 bases to trimming and J lost 3 bases, with 11 bases between them.

The chain is built from TRBV7-9 and TRBJ2-7; D gene uncertain. Germline loops: CDR1 SEHNR, CDR2 FQNEAQ (reference sequence). V dropped 4 bases and J dropped 0 bases, with 10 bases sitting between them. CDR3 length: 14 amino acids. CDR3 sequence: CASSSQAISYEQYF. CDR3 in DNA: TGTGCCAGCAGCTCTCAGGCTATCTCCTACGAGCAGTACTTC.

This chain uses TRBV29-1 with TRBJ2-7; TRBD2 is a possible D gene (6 bases). This CDR3 region has 12 residues. V was cut by 4 bases and J by 8 bases, with 15 bases left in between. In germline, CDR1 is SQVTM, CDR2 ANQGSEA. The CDR3 is CSVVAEGPKQYF. CDR3 sequence (DNA): TGCAGCGTTGTAGCGGAGGGTCCCAAGCAGTACTTC.